This T cell receptor (beta chain) was documented in a study of blood T cells in healthy people across ages. Every donor contributed roughly 10 milliliters of peripheral blood by blood draw. The use of a sample-barcoded 5' primer and a J-beta primer mix characterized a second PCR of roughly 7 to 11 cycles. TCRdb independently ran MiXCR on the 5' RACE reads; one entry per CDR3 protein. Found here are 750,000 to 950,000 distinct CDR3 sequences, around half of them singletons; the top ten hold under 50%. V lost 3 bases to trimming and J lost 5 bases; unmatched junction nucleotides: 6. Germline CDR1 reads SQVTM; CDR2 reads ANQGSEA. The CDR3 covers 13 residues.

This chain uses TRBV29-1 with TRBJ2-5; 7 bases are a match to TRBD1. Sequenced: blood. This receptor was taken from a man of 80 years or more in good health. DNA of the CDR3: TGCAGCGTTGACCCGACAGGGACGGAGACCCAGTACTTC. It is translated as CSVDPTGTETQYF.